This T cell receptor (beta chain) was sequenced for a study of blood T cell repertoires in COVID-19. The overall study: The analysed material was cDNA or gDNA that came from T cells, B-cell-depleted T cells, or PBMCs.

This table comes from immunoSEQ multiplex PCR, and its TCRdb copy is limited to in-frame clones, with some not included. The sample records fewer than 350,000 clones, 85% being singletons. Germline lookup yields CDR1 GTSNPN and CDR2 SVGIG (reference sequence). Trimming pared 0 bases from V and 4 bases from J, leaving 6 bases between. CDR3 length: 12 residues. This sequence was found in a woman under 40 who had been exposed to COVID-19. Sequenced sample: PBMCs or T cells enriched from blood (not recorded which). This chain joins TRBV30 and TRBJ1-1; D call uncertain. The CDR3 bases are TGTGCCTGGAGTGTACTTGGCACTGAAGCTTTCTTT. Encoded protein: CAWSVLGTEAFF.